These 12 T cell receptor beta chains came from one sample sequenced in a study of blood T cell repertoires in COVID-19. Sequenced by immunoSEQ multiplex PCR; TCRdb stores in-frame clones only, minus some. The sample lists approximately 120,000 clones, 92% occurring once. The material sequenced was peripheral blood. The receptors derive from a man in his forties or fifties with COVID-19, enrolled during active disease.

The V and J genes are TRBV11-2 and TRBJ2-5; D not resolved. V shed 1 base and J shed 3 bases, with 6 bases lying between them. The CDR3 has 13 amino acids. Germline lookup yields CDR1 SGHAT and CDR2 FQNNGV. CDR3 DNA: TGTGCCAGCAGCTTAGGAGGTGAAGAGACCCAGTACTTC. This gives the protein CASSLGGEETQYF.

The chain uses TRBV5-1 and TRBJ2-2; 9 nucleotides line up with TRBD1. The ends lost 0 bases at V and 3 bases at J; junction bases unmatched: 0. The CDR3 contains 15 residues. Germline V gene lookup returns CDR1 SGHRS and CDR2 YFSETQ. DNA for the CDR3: TGCGCCAGCAGCTTGGGGGACAGGGACACCGGGGAGCTGTTTTTT. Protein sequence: CASSLGDRDTGELFF. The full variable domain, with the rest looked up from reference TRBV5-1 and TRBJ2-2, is KAGVTQTPRYLIKTRGQQVTLSCSPISGHRSVSWYQQTPGQGLQFLFEYFSETQRNKGNFPGRFSGRQFSNSRSEMNVSTLELGDSALYLCASSLGDRDTGELFFGEGSRLTVL.

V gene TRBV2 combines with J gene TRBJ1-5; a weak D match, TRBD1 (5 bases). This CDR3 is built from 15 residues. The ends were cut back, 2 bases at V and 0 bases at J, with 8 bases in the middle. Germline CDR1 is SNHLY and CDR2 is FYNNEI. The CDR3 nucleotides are TGTGCCAGCAGTGAACAGGGTGATAGCAATCAGCCCCAGCATTTT. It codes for CASSEQGDSNQPQHF. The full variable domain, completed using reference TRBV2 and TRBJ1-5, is EPEVTQTPSHQVTQMGQEVILRCVPISNHLYFYWYRQILGQKVEFLVSFYNNEISEKSEIFDDQFSVERPDGSNFTLKIRSTKLEDSAMYFCASSEQGDSNQPQHFGDGTRLSIL.

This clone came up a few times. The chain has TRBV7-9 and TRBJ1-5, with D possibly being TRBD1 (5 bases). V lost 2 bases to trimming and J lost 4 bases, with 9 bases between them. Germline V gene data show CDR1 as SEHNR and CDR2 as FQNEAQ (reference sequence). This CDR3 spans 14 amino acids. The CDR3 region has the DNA TGTGCCAGCAGCTTATCTCAGGGAAATCAGCCCCAGCATTTT. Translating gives CASSLSQGNQPQHF.

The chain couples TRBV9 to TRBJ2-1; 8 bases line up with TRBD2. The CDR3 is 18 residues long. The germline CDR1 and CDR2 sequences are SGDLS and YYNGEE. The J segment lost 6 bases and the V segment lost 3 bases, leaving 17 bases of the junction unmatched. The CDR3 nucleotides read TGTGCCAGCAGCGCCCGAGGGCGAACTAGCGGACTTATCAATGAGCAGTTCTTC. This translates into CASSARGRTSGLINEQFF.

CDR3 DNA sequence: TGTGCCAGCTCGCTGAAGACAGGCCCCCACGAGCAGTACTTC. Protein product: CASSLKTGPHEQYF. The chain couples TRBV18 to TRBJ2-7, with D perhaps matching TRBD1 (6 bases). Germline V CDR1 and CDR2: KGHSH, LQKENI. V lost 6 bases and J lost 5, with 17 bases in between. This CDR3 is built from 14 residues.

CDR3 nucleotides: TGTGCCAGTAATCCGGGACTAGCGGGACGTCCTAGCACAGATACGCAGTATTTT. This gives the protein CASNPGLAGRPSTDTQYF. V usage is TRBV19 and J usage is TRBJ2-3, with 13 nucleotides matching TRBD2. J lost 0 bases, V lost 7 bases, and 10 bases had no gene match. This CDR3 comprises 18 residues. The germline V gene has CDR1 LNHDA and CDR2 SQIVND (reference sequence).

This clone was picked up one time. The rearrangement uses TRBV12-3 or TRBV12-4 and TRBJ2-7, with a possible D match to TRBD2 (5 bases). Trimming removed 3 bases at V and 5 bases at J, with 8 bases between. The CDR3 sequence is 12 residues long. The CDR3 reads CASSFGRDEQYF. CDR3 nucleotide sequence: TGTGCCAGCAGTTTTGGGCGGGACGAGCAGTACTTC.

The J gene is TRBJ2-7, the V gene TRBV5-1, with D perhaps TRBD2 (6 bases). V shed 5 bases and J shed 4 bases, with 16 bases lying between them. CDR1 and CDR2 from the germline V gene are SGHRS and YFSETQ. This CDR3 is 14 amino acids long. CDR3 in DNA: TGCGCCAGCAGTTTGACTAGTATTGGGTACGAGCAGTACTTC. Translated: CASSLTSIGYEQYF. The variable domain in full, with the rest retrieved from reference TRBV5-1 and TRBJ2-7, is KAGVTQTPRYLIKTRGQQVTLSCSPISGHRSVSWYQQTPGQGLQFLFEYFSETQRNKGNFPGRFSGRQFSNSRSEMNVSTLELGDSALYLCASSLTSIGYEQYFGPGTRLTVT.

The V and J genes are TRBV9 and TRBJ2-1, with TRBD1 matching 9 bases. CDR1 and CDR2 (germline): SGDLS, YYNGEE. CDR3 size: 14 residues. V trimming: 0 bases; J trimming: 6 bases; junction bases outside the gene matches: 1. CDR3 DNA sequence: TGTGCCAGCAGCGTAGGGGACAGGGTCAATGAGCAGTTCTTC. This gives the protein CASSVGDRVNEQFF.

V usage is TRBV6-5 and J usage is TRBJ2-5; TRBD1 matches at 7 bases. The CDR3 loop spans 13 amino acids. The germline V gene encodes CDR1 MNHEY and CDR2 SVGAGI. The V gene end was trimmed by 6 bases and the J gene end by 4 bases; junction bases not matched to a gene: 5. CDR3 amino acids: CASSLQGRETQYF. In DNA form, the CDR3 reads TGTGCCAGCAGCCTACAGGGGAGAGAGACCCAGTACTTC.

In DNA form, the CDR3 reads TGTGCCAGCAGCGTAGAGGCCCACAGTGAAGCTTTCTTT. The encoded protein is CASSVEAHSEAFF. This chain connects TRBV9 to TRBJ1-1; unclear D gene. CDR1 is SGDLS, CDR2 YYNGEE, per germline. Deletions cut 0 bases from V and 7 bases from J, with 10 bases between. The CDR3 runs 13 residues.